This entry lists 18 T cell receptor beta chains sequenced from one sample in a study of T-cell memory formation after mild COVID-19. A single record per CDR3 protein comes from TCRdb applying MiXCR to the 5' RACE reads. The sample records 300,000 to 350,000 distinct CDR3 sequences, about an eighth being singletons. Sequenced material: PBMCs or a T cell subset sorted from them (not recorded which). The receptors originated from a man younger than 35 who had mild COVID-19 (a few samples of this study predate the infection). Cell type and time point are not known.

This clonotype was recorded a few times. The rearrangement links TRBV5-1 to TRBJ2-5; D uncertain. Germline values: CDR1 SGHRS, CDR2 YFSETQ. Trimming cost V 5 bases and J 1 base, with 9 bases left between them. The CDR3 sequence is 13 residues long. The DNA of the CDR3 is TGCGCCAGCAGTTCGCGACCCCAAGAGACCCAGTACTTC. Protein product: CASSSRPQETQYF.

This CDR3 is CASSVSRDRGPNTGELFF. The CDR3 region has the DNA TGTGCCAGCAGCGTGAGTAGGGACAGGGGGCCGAACACCGGGGAGCTGTTTTTT. The genes are TRBV9 and TRBJ2-2; 12 bases fit TRBD1. With V trimmed by 2 bases and J by 0 bases, 5 bases remained unmatched. CDR1 is SGDLS and CDR2 is YYNGEE in the germline V gene. This CDR3 has 18 amino acids.

This chain connects TRBV5-6 to TRBJ1-2, with 9 bases that match TRBD1. The CDR3 runs to 13 residues. The junction had 3 bases not matched to a gene; V was cut back by 3 bases and J by 6 bases. In germline, CDR1 is SGHDT, CDR2 YYEEEE. Here the CDR3 reads CASSWDRDDGYTF. The DNA for the CDR3 is TGTGCCAGCAGCTGGGACAGGGACGATGGCTACACCTTC.

The chain employs TRBV7-9 and TRBJ2-1, with D maybe TRBD2 (6 bases). From germline, CDR1 is SEHNR and CDR2 FQNEAQ (reference sequence). The V end was cut by 7 bases, the J end by 1 base, with 11 bases between. The CDR3 consists of 14 residues. In nucleotides, the CDR3 is TGTGCCAGCAAATCAGGACTATCCTACAATGAGCAGTTCTTC. This sequence encodes CASKSGLSYNEQFF.

This clonotype was seen only a few times. V is TRBV12-3 or TRBV12-4 and J is TRBJ2-1; 11 positions match TRBD2. V trimming: 5 bases; J trimming: 8 bases; junction bases outside the gene matches: 11. The CDR3 runs 16 residues. As DNA, the CDR3 is TGTGCCAGCAGTACCCCGACTAGCGGGGATTTAGATGAGCAGTTCTTC. Its protein is CASSTPTSGDLDEQFF.

The CDR3 nucleotides are TGCAGCGGACTCACAGATGAAGCTTTCTTT. It translates to CSGLTDEAFF. The rearrangement links TRBV29-1 to TRBJ1-1; D gene unclear. V was trimmed by 7 bases and J by 7 bases, leaving 10 bases between them. The CDR3 has 10 residues. Germline loops: CDR1 SQVTM, CDR2 ANQGSEA.

This chain uses TRBV4-1 with TRBJ2-1; 15 bases match TRBD2. The germline V gene encodes CDR1 MGHRA and CDR2 YSYEKL. This CDR3 has 18 residues. V dropped 1 base and J dropped 3; count of bases not matched to a gene: 4. CDR3 residues: CASSQGGLAGGFYNEQFF. CDR3 DNA sequence: TGCGCCAGCAGCCAAGGCGGACTAGCGGGGGGGTTCTACAATGAGCAGTTCTTC.

The chain carries TRBV5-5 and TRBJ2-5; TRBD2 matches 8 bases. V was pared by 5 bases and J by 4 bases, with 7 bases of the junction left unmatched. Germline loops: CDR1 SGHKS, CDR2 YYEKEE (reference sequence). The CDR3 runs 14 residues. The CDR3 loop reads CASRFPGTRETQYF. CDR3 DNA: TGTGCCAGCAGGTTCCCCGGGACTAGAGAGACCCAGTACTTC. Drawing the rest from reference TRBV5-5 and TRBJ2-5, the complete variable domain is DAGVTQSPTHLIKTRGQQVTLRCSPISGHKSVSWYQQVLGQGPQFIFQYYEKEERGRGNFPDRFSARQFPNYSSELNVNALLLGDSALYLCASRFPGTRETQYFGPGTRLLVL.

At least ten counts were recorded for this clonotype. The chain carries TRBV10-3 and TRBJ2-2; 9 bases line up with TRBD1. V trimming: 8 bases; J trimming: 6 bases; junction bases outside the gene matches: 10. In germline, CDR1 is ENHRY, CDR2 SYGVKD. This CDR3 region has 15 residues. The CDR3, as DNA: TGTGCCATCGGCCACCGGGACAGGGTGGCCGGGGAGCTGTTTTTT. Protein sequence: CAIGHRDRVAGELFF.

This clonotype was counted many times. This sequence joins TRBV7-9 and TRBJ2-3; 11 positions agree with TRBD2. Germline CDR1 SEHNR, CDR2 FQNEAQ (reference sequence). The CDR3 consists of 16 residues. The trim removed 4 bases at V and 2 bases at J, leaving 5 bases unmatched. CDR3 coding DNA: TGTGCCAGCAGCTCGAAACTAGCGGGGGCCACAGATACGCAGTATTTT. Its translation: CASSSKLAGATDTQYF.

This clonotype was found many times. The chain uses TRBV5-1 and TRBJ1-1; the match to TRBD1 covers 7 bases. The CDR3 totals 15 residues. Germline assignment: CDR1 SGHRS and CDR2 YFSETQ. V was clipped by 0 bases and J by 1 base; unmatched bases: 3. CDR3 nucleotide sequence: TGCGCCAGCAGCTTGGTCGGGACAGAGAACACTGAAGCTTTCTTT. It translates to CASSLVGTENTEAFF.

CDR3 nucleotide sequence: TGCGCCAGCAGCCAAGATTGGGGGGGCGGATACATTCAGTACTTC. Protein: CASSQDWGGGYIQYF. The chain is built from TRBV4-1 and TRBJ2-4, with a possible D match to TRBD2 (7 bases). This CDR3 spans 15 amino acids. Trimming left V 0 bases short and J 8 bases short, with 14 bases between. Germline CDR1 and CDR2: MGHRA and YSYEKL.

The genes are TRBV3-1 and TRBJ2-7; 13 nucleotides agree with TRBD2. CDR3 size: 17 residues. The V segment lost 4 bases and the J segment 2 bases; nucleotides outside the gene matches: 8. Germline-derived CDR1 and CDR2 are LGHDT and YNNKEL (reference sequence). CDR3: CASSPSTSGGLPYEQYF. CDR3 nucleotide sequence: TGTGCCAGCAGCCCTTCGACTAGCGGGGGGCTTCCCTACGAGCAGTACTTC.

The J gene is TRBJ1-6, the V gene TRBV6-5; D unclear. Trimming pared 0 bases from V and 9 bases from J, leaving 9 bases between. The germline gives CDR1 MNHEY, CDR2 SVGAGI. The length of the CDR3 is 14 residues. The CDR3 DNA is TGTGCCAGCAGTTACTCGTTGGAGAGTTCACCCCTCCACTTT. Its translation is CASSYSLESSPLHF.

This clonotype was counted only a few times. The V and J genes are TRBV12-3 or TRBV12-4 and TRBJ1-2; TRBD1 might be the D (5 bases). The CDR3 has 17 amino acids. V was trimmed by 3 bases and J by 7 bases, leaving 24 bases between them. Here the CDR3 DNA reads TGTGCCAGCAGTTTTCCCCCCCTAAAGGGGCCAAGGGGTGGCTACACCTTC. Its translation: CASSFPPLKGPRGGYTF.

The chain joins TRBV27 to TRBJ1-1, with no clear D. Deletions cut 1 base from V and 3 bases from J, with 9 bases between. This CDR3 contains 14 residues. The germline CDR1 and CDR2 sequences are MNHEY and SMNVEV (reference sequence). The CDR3 DNA follows: TGTGCCAGCAGTTTATTTGGCAGCGACACTGAAGCTTTCTTT. Amino acid sequence: CASSLFGSDTEAFF.

The chain is built from TRBV13 and TRBJ2-7; the D gene could be TRBD1 or TRBD2 (5 bases each). This CDR3 has 9 residues. The germline V gene has CDR1 PRHDT and CDR2 FYEKMQ (reference sequence). CDR3 in amino acids: CASPGTGVV. CDR3 nucleotides: TGTGCCAGCCCCGGGACCGGGGTTGTC.

This clonotype has more than one count but fewer than ten. V and J are TRBV4-1 and TRBJ1-2; no definite D call. Trimming took off 1 base at V and 6 bases at J, with 15 bases between the two ends. CDR3 length equals 15 residues. Germline CDR1 reads MGHRA; CDR2 reads YSYEKL. The CDR3 DNA reads TGCGCCAGCAGCCAAGGCCCCCCGGGGTCGGATGGCTACACCTTC. Amino acids: CASSQGPPGSDGYTF.